The 23 T cell receptor beta chains below were found in one sample sequenced in a study of blood T cells in healthy people across ages. Next came a second PCR, run for about 6 to 11 cycles, which used a sample-barcoded 5' primer along with a J-beta primer mix. TCRdb recomputed calls from the 5' RACE reads with MiXCR, one row per CDR3 protein. The top ten hold about 3.9% of the sample, which has around 500,000 distinct CDR3 sequences, about a quarter seen once. These data were also reused for a study on T cells of mothers and their children.

The specimen sequenced was blood. The receptor source for this set is a boy between 2 and 10 years old in good health.

This clonotype came up a few times. J is TRBJ2-2 and V is TRBV2; 8 bases are a match to TRBD2. The CDR3 is 14 residues long. With V trimmed by 5 bases and J by 3 bases, 2 bases remained unmatched. Germline values: CDR1 SNHLY, CDR2 FYNNEI. The CDR3 reads CASSSGGYTGELFF. CDR3 bases: TGTGCCAGCAGTAGCGGGGGCTACACCGGGGAGCTGTTTTTT.

This clonotype has a handful of counts. This chain uses TRBV6-5 with TRBJ2-3; 11 nucleotides agree with TRBD2. The CDR3 runs to 15 residues. V lost 8 bases and J lost 0; bases outside the gene matches: 4. Germline CDR1 MNHEY, CDR2 SVGAGI. The CDR3 region has the DNA TGTGCCAGCGGGACTAGCGGCCCTAGCACAGATACGCAGTATTTT. Translated, it gives CASGTSGPSTDTQYF.

V usage is TRBV12-5 and J usage is TRBJ2-1; D is perhaps TRBD2 (6 bases). The closer fit of TRBJ2-7 to the DNA end suggests the J call may be wrong. The CDR3 has 14 residues. The germline CDR1 and CDR2 sequences are LGHNT and FRNRAP. CDR3 DNA sequence: TGTGCTAGTGGTTGGAGCGGGTATCTCGAGGAGCAGTACTTC. Translated, it gives CASGWSGYLEEQYF.

As to this clonotype: The CDR3 carries no conserved terminal phenylalanine or tryptophan, so it likely arises from a read error. The limits of the CDR3 on the DNA are not certain, so only TCRdb's listed CDR3 is given. The CDR3 protein is CASSEVAG. The V call is TRBV2, the J call TRBJ2-2. Including both end residues, the CDR3 is 8 amino acids long. Germline CDR1 reads SNHLY; CDR2 reads FYNNEI.

The chain carries TRBV18 and TRBJ2-6; D call uncertain. The germline V gene encodes CDR1 KGHSH and CDR2 LQKENI. The CDR3 contains 15 residues. The germline V and J ends were trimmed by 3 bases and 0 bases, with 6 bases remaining between them. CDR3 region: CASSPKDSGANVLTF. In DNA, the CDR3 is TGTGCCAGCTCACCGAAGGACTCTGGGGCCAACGTCCTGACTTTC.

This clonotype came up a few times. The chain combines TRBV5-1 with TRBJ2-2; D possibly corresponds to TRBD1 (6 bases). The germline gives CDR1 SGHRS, CDR2 YFSETQ. The V and J ends lost 3 bases and 1 base respectively, with 10 bases between them. This CDR3 is built from 15 residues. The CDR3 here is CASSSDRRNTGELFF. CDR3 DNA: TGCGCCAGCAGCTCCGACAGGAGGAACACCGGGGAGCTGTTTTTT.

The rearrangement uses TRBV20-1 and TRBJ1-4; possibly TRBD1 for D (5 bases). Per germline, CDR1 DFQATT and CDR2 SNEGSKA (reference sequence). V lost 2 bases, J lost 16 bases, and 14 bases lay in between. This CDR3 is 11 amino acids long. In nucleotides, the CDR3 is TGCAGTGCTAGATTTGGCGGGGACCGGTTTTTT. Protein: CSARFGGDRFF.

The table lists this clonotype with a few counts. The chain combines TRBV7-4 with TRBJ2-1; D is undetermined. The end of the DNA is better explained by TRBJ2-7, so the J call may be wrong. Germline V gene lookup returns CDR1 SGHVT and CDR2 SQSDAQ. The CDR3 runs 14 residues. CDR3 region: CASSSSRQPHEQYF. As DNA, the CDR3 is TGTGCCAGCAGCTCGAGTAGGCAGCCCCACGAGCAGTACTTC.

V and J are TRBV10-3 and TRBJ2-7; D is uncertain. Trimming removed 3 bases at V and 2 bases at J, with 5 bases between. CDR1 ENHRY and CDR2 SYGVKD come from the germline V gene. CDR3 length: 12 amino acids. The CDR3 is CAISDTAYEQYF. The CDR3 region has the DNA TGTGCCATCAGTGACACGGCCTACGAGCAGTACTTC.

The chain recombines TRBV5-1 with TRBJ2-3; D tentatively fits TRBD1 or TRBD2 (5 bases each). The CDR3 loop spans 13 amino acids. Germline CDR1 SGHRS, CDR2 YFSETQ. Trimming stripped 2 bases from V and 6 bases from J, with 10 bases between. The CDR3 bases are TGCGCCAGCAGCTTCGAGGGGTCCGATACGCAGTATTTT. Protein product: CASSFEGSDTQYF.

This clonotype has only a few counts. CDR3 DNA sequence: TGCGCCAGCAGCGTCGGTATGGCGAGAGATGCCAAAAACATTCAGTACTTC. Translated, it gives CASSVGMARDAKNIQYF. The chain recombines TRBV4-1 with TRBJ2-4, with D hard to call. This CDR3 is 17 amino acids long. The germline V gene encodes CDR1 MGHRA and CDR2 YSYEKL. V shed 5 bases and J shed 1 base, with 18 bases lying between them.

The gene calls are TRBV20-1 and TRBJ1-1, with TRBD1 as a possible D gene (5 bases). The V end was cut by 1 base, the J end by 3 bases, with 15 bases between. The length of the CDR3 is 15 residues. Germline CDR1 reads DFQATT; CDR2 reads SNEGSKA (reference sequence). The CDR3: CSARAVTLGDTEAFF. In DNA form, the CDR3 reads TGCAGTGCTAGAGCGGTCACTTTGGGGGACACTGAAGCTTTCTTT.

The chain links TRBV2 to TRBJ2-2; D is possibly TRBD2 (6 bases). V was shortened by 7 bases and J by 4 bases, with 19 bases between the two germline ends. Germline V gene lookup returns CDR1 SNHLY and CDR2 FYNNEI. The CDR3 covers 16 residues. DNA of the CDR3: TGTGCCAGCACAGCTTGGCTAGCGACGGTCACCGGGGAGCTGTTTTTT. The encoded protein is CASTAWLATVTGELFF.

The chain has TRBV3-1 and TRBJ1-1; D call uncertain. V was clipped by 1 base and J by 3 bases, with 12 bases between them. The CDR3 contains 15 residues. Germline assignment: CDR1 LGHDT and CDR2 YNNKEL (reference sequence). CDR3 protein: CASSQGYRRDTEAFF. The CDR3 DNA reads as TGTGCCAGCAGCCAAGGTTATAGGAGAGACACTGAAGCTTTCTTT.

This clonotype was seen a handful of times. This chain joins TRBV2 and TRBJ1-4; 9 bases agree with TRBD1. Germline lookup yields CDR1 SNHLY and CDR2 FYNNEI. V trimming: 4 bases; J trimming: 7 bases; junction bases outside the gene matches: 4. CDR3 length equals 14 residues. CDR3 sequence (DNA): TGTGCCAGCAGTGGTCCGGGACAGGGTGAAAAACTGTTTTTT. Its protein is CASSGPGQGEKLFF.

This clonotype was detected a few times. The V and J genes are TRBV7-9 and TRBJ2-5, with TRBD1 matching 8 bases. The J call may be mistaken, given a closer DNA end match to TRBJ2-1. Germline V gives CDR1 SEHNR, CDR2 FQNEAQ (reference sequence). This CDR3 comprises 15 residues. DNA for the CDR3: TGTGCCAGCAGCTTCCCCTTGGACAGGGACGATGAGCAGTTCTTC. It specifies CASSFPLDRDDEQFF.

As DNA, the CDR3 is TGTGCCAGCAGATCCTACAGCGGGTCCACCGGGGAGCTGTTTTTT. Protein product: CASRSYSGSTGELFF. V usage is TRBV12-3 or TRBV12-4 and J usage is TRBJ2-2, with D possibly TRBD2 on 6 matching bases. CDR3 length: 15 residues. Between the trimmed V and J ends, which lost 6 bases and 4 bases, there was a span of 15 bases.

The V call is TRBV6-1, the J call TRBJ2-5; the match to TRBD1 covers 7 bases. CDR3 length equals 15 residues. Germline CDR1 MNHNS, CDR2 SASEGT. V gave up 3 bases and J gave up 0 bases; unmatched junction bases: 4. The CDR3 here is CASSEWDSYQETQYF. For the CDR3, the DNA is TGTGCCAGCAGTGAGTGGGACAGCTACCAAGAGACCCAGTACTTC.

The chain couples TRBV9 to TRBJ2-2; 10 nucleotides line up with TRBD2. Germline CDR1 reads SGDLS; CDR2 reads YYNGEE. Trimming at V came to 0 bases and at J to 7 bases, leaving 12 bases not matched to a gene. The CDR3 has 18 amino acids. CDR3 protein: CASSVARTSGGEGGELFF. The CDR3 bases are TGTGCCAGCAGCGTAGCGCGGACTAGCGGCGGGGAAGGCGGGGAGCTGTTTTTT.

The rearrangement uses TRBV7-2 and TRBJ2-1; TRBD2 agrees at 13 bases. In germline, CDR1 is SGHTA, CDR2 FQGNSA. This CDR3 has 17 residues. Germline trimming cut 2 bases from V and 7 bases from J; bases unmatched to any gene: 8. CDR3 in amino acids: CASSLRAGTSGTNEQFF. Written as DNA, the CDR3 is TGTGCCAGCAGCTTACGAGCCGGGACTAGCGGGACGAATGAGCAGTTCTTC. The variable domain in full, with the rest retrieved from reference TRBV7-2 and TRBJ2-1, is GAGVSQSPSNKVTEKGKDVELRCDPISGHTALYWYRQSLGQGLEFLIYFQGNSAPDKSGLPSDRFSAERTGGSVSTLTIQRTQQEDSAVYLCASSLRAGTSGTNEQFFGPGTRLTVL.

Only a few counts were recorded for this clonotype. The chain carries TRBV7-2 and TRBJ2-5; D is unclear. With 5 bases removed from V and 5 bases from J, the gap between germline ends came to 9 bases. The CDR3 has 12 residues. Germline V gene data show CDR1 as SGHTA and CDR2 as FQGNSA. DNA for the CDR3: TGTGCCAGCAGCGCCTGGTGGGAGACCCAGTACTTC. As protein: CASSAWWETQYF.

A few counts support this clonotype. This sequence joins TRBV29-1 and TRBJ2-5, with TRBD1 identical over 10 bases. The DNA end is more similar to TRBJ2-7, so the J call may be wrong. Germline CDR1 reads SQVTM; CDR2 reads ANQGSEA. There are 17 residues in the CDR3. The CDR3 protein is CSVESDGRDRGPYEQYF. The CDR3 region has the DNA TGCAGCGTTGAAAGCGATGGTAGGGACAGGGGTCCCTACGAGCAGTACTTC.

This clonotype was observed a few times. The chain has TRBV5-1 and TRBJ1-1, with D possibly TRBD1 on 5 matching bases. The CDR3 extends over 14 amino acids. V lost 1 base, J lost 6 bases, and 13 bases lay in between. Germline-derived CDR1 and CDR2 are SGHRS and YFSETQ. The CDR3 region has the DNA TGCGCCAGCAGCTTGAGAGACAGATCCTCTGAAGCTTTCTTT. It is translated as CASSLRDRSSEAFF.